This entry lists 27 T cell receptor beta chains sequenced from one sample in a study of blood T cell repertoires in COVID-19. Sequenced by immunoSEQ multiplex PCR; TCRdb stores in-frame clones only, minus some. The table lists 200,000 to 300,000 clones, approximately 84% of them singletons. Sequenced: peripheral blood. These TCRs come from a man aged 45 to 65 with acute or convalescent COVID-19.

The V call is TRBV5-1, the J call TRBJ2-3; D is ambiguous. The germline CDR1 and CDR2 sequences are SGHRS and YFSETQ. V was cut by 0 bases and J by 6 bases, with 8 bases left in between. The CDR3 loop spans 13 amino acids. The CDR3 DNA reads TGCGCCAGCAGCTTGGGCCGGTGGGATACGCAGTATTTT. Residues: CASSLGRWDTQYF.

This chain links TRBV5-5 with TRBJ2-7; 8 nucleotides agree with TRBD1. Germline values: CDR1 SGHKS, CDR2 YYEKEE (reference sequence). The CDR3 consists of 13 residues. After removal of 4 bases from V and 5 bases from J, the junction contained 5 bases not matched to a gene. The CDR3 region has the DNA TGTGCCAGCAGCCCGACAGGGGTCAACGAGCAGTACTTC. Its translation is CASSPTGVNEQYF.

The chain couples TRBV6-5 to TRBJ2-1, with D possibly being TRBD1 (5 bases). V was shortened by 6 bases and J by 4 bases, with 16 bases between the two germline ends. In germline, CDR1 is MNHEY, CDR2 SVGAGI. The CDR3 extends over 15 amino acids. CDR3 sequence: CASRLILDKYNEQFF. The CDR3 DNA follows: TGTGCCAGCAGGCTCATCCTGGACAAATACAATGAGCAGTTCTTC.

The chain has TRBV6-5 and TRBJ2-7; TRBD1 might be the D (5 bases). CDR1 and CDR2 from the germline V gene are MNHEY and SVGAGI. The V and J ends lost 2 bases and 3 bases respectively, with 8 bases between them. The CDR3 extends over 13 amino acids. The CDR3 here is CASSYPDSYEQYF. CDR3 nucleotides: TGTGCCAGCAGTTACCCCGACAGCTACGAGCAGTACTTC.

The CDR3 loop is CASAGGGSYNEQFF. Here the CDR3 DNA reads TGTGCCAGCGCGGGCGGGGGCTCCTACAATGAGCAGTTCTTC. This rearrangement joins TRBV5-4 to TRBJ2-1; 7 bases are shared with TRBD2. CDR1 is SGHNT and CDR2 is YYREEE in the germline V gene (reference sequence). With 7 bases clipped from V and 0 bases from J, the junction kept 4 bases outside the gene matches. The CDR3 runs 14 residues.

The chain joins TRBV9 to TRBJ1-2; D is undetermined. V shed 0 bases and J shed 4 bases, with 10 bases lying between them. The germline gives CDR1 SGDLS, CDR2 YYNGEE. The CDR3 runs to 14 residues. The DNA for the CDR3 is TGTGCCAGCAGCGTAGGGCCGTCCCTCTATGGCTACACCTTC. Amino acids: CASSVGPSLYGYTF.

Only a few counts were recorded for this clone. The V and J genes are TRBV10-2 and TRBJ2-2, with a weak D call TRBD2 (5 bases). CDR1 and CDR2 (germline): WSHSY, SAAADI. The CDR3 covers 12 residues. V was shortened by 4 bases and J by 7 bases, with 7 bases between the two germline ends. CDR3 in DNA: TGCGCCAGCAGTGGCGCGGGCGGGGAGCTGTTTTTT. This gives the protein CASSGAGGELFF.

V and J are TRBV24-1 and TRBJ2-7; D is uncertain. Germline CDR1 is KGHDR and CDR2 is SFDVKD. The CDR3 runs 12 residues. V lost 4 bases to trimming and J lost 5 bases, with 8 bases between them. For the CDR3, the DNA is TGTGCCACCAGTGACCTAGAACACGAGCAGTACTTC. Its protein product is CATSDLEHEQYF.

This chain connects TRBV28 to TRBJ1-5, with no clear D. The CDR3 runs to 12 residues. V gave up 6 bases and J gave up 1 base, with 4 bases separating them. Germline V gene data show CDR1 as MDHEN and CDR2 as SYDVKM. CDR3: CASRASNQPQHF. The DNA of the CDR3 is TGTGCCAGCAGAGCAAGCAATCAGCCCCAGCATTTT.

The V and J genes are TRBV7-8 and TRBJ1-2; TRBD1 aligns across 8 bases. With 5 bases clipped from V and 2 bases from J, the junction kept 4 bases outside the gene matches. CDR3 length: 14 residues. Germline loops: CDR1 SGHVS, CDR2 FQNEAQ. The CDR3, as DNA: TGTGCCAGCAGCACAGGGACAGGAAACTATGGCTACACCTTC. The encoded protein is CASSTGTGNYGYTF.

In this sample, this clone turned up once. The CDR3 bases are TGTGCCAGCAGCTTAGGTCGCGGCGGGGGCGGGGCAGATACGCAGTATTTT. Amino acid sequence: CASSLGRGGGGADTQYF. This chain joins TRBV7-9 and TRBJ2-3, with D possibly matching TRBD2 (7 bases). Germline CDR1 is SEHNR and CDR2 is FQNEAQ (reference sequence). The CDR3 length is 17 residues. Trimming stripped 1 base from V and 4 bases from J, with 18 bases between.

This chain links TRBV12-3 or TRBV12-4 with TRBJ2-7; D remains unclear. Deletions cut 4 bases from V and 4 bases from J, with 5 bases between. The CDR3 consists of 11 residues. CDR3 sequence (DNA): TGTGCCAGCAGTTACTCGTACGAGCAGTACTTC. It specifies CASSYSYEQYF.

The CDR3 sequence is CATSVGGSSYEQYF. The CDR3 DNA is TGTGCCACCTCAGTGGGCGGGAGCTCCTACGAGCAGTACTTC. V gene TRBV10-3 combines with J gene TRBJ2-7, with 7 bases that match TRBD2. V dropped 10 bases and J dropped 0; count of bases not matched to a gene: 9. Germline CDR1 and CDR2: ENHRY and SYGVKD. This CDR3 is built from 14 residues.

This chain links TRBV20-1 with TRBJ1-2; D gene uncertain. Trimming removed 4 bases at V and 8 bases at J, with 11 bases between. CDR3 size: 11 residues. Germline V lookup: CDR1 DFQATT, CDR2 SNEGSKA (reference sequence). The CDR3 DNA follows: TGCAGTGCTATCTTAAACAGCGGCTACACCTTC. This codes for CSAILNSGYTF.

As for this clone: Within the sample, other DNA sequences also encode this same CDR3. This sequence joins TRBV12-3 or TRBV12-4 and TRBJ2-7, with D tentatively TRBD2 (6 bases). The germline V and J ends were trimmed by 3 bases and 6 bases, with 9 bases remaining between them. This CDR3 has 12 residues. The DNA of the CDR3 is TGTGCCAGCAGTTTTGGGGGAGGCGAGCAGTACTTC. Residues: CASSFGGGEQYF.

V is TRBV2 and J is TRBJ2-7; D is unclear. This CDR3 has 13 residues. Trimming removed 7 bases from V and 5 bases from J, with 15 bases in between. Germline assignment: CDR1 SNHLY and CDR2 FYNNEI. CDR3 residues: CASMNLRVHEQYF. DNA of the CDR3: TGTGCCAGCATGAATCTCCGCGTCCACGAGCAGTACTTC.

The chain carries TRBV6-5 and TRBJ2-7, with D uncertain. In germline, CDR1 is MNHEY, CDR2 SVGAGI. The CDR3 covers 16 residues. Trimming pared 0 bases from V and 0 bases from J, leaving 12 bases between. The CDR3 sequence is CASSYSKPSLSYEQYF. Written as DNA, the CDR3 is TGTGCCAGCAGTTACTCCAAGCCCTCGCTCTCCTACGAGCAGTACTTC.

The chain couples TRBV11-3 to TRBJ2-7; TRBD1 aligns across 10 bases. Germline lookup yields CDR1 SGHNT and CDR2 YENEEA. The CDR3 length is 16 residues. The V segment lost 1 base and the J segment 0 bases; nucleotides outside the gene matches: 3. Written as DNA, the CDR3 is TGTGCCAGCAGCTTAGGACAGGGGGCCATCTCCTACGAGCAGTACTTC. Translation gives CASSLGQGAISYEQYF.

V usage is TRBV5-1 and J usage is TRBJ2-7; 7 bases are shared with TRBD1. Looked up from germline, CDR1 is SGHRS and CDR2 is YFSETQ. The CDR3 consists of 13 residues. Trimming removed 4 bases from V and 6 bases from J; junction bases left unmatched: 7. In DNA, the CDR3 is TGCGCCAGCAGCCGAGGGACAGATGGCGAGCAGTACTTC. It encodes CASSRGTDGEQYF.

The DNA of the CDR3 is TGTGCCAGCAGCGTAGATGGAGGGGGCCTCTTGGAAGAGACCCAGTACTTC. Amino acid sequence: CASSVDGGGLLEETQYF. The chain carries TRBV9 and TRBJ2-5; perhaps TRBD1 as D (7 bases). Per the germline V gene, CDR1 is SGDLS and CDR2 is YYNGEE. Trimming pared 0 bases from V and 3 bases from J, leaving 18 bases between. The CDR3 totals 17 residues.

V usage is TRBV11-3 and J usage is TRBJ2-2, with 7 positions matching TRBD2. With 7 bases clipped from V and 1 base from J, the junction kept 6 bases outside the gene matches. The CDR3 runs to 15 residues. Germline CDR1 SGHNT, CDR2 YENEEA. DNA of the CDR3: TGTGCCAGCACTCGGGCTAGCGGGAACACCGGGGAGCTGTTTTTT. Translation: CASTRASGNTGELFF.

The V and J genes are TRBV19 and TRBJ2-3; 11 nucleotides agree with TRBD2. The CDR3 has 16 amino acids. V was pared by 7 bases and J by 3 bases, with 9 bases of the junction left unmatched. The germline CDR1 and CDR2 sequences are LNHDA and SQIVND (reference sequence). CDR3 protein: CASTKYSGRATDTQYF. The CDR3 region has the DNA TGTGCCAGTACCAAATATAGCGGGAGGGCAACAGATACGCAGTATTTT.

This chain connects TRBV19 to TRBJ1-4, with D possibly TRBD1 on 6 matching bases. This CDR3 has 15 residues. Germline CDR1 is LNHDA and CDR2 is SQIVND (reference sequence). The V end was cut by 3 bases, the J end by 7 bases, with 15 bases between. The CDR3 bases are TGTGCCAGTAGTATGAGGTCGGGGGGCAGTGAAAAACTGTTTTTT. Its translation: CASSMRSGGSEKLFF.

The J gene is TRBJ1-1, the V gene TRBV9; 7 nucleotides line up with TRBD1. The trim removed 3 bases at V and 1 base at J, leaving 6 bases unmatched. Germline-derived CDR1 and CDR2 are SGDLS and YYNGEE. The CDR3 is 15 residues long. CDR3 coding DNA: TGTGCCAGCAGCGCTCGGGACAGTCGGAACACTGAAGCTTTCTTT. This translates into CASSARDSRNTEAFF.

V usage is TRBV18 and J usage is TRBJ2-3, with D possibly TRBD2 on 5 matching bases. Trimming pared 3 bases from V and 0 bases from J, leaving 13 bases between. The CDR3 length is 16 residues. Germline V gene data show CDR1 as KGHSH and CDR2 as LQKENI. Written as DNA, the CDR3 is TGTGCCAGCTCACCGTTGGCGGGCCCTAGCACAGATACGCAGTATTTT. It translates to CASSPLAGPSTDTQYF.

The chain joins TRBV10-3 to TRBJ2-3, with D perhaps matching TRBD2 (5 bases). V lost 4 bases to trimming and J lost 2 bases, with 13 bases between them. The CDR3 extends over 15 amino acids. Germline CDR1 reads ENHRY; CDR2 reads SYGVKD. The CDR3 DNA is TGTGCCATCAGTGGAACTAGTTCATCCACAGATACGCAGTATTTT. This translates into CAISGTSSSTDTQYF.

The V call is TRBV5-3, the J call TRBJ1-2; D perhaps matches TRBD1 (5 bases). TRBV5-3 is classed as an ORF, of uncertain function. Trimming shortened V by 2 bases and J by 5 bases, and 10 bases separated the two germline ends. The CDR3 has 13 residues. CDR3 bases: TGTGCCAGAAGCTTTGGGGGGGAGTATGGCTACACCTTC. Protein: CARSFGGEYGYTF.